Shown below are 30 T cell receptor beta chains from a single sample sequenced in a study of cytomegalovirus exposure and HLA in healthy donors. PCR used 60 Vbeta primers and 13 Jbeta primers. Clones were sequenced by immunoSEQ multiplex PCR, and TCRdb holds only the in-frame ones, with some missing. The top ten clones hold approximately 2% of a sample with about 140,000 clones, roughly four fifths of them seen once. Material: PBMCs. The receptors shown here come from a man aged 25 to 45 in good health and CMV-seronegative.

The gene calls are TRBV25-1 and TRBJ1-2, with no clear D. The CDR3 sequence is 14 residues long. V lost 2 bases to trimming and J lost 4 bases, with 11 bases between them. Germline lookup yields CDR1 MGHDK and CDR2 SYGVNS. DNA for the CDR3: TGTGCCAGCAGTGAAGATCCCAGGCTCTATGGCTACACCTTC. It specifies CASSEDPRLYGYTF.

The chain joins TRBV19 to TRBJ2-2; 14 bases are shared with TRBD2. CDR1 is LNHDA and CDR2 is SQIVND in the germline V gene (reference sequence). Trimming at V came to 7 bases and at J to 5 bases, leaving 12 bases not matched to a gene. The CDR3 is made up of 18 amino acids. Here the CDR3 reads CASIPSGLAGVETGELFF. The CDR3 region has the DNA TGTGCCAGTATCCCTTCGGGACTAGCGGGAGTTGAGACCGGGGAGCTGTTTTTT.

The chain combines TRBV5-4 with TRBJ1-2; 7 bases agree with TRBD1. The CDR3 totals 12 residues. The V segment lost 9 bases and the J segment 4 bases; nucleotides outside the gene matches: 6. Germline V gives CDR1 SGHNT, CDR2 YYREEE (reference sequence). The CDR3 DNA reads TGTGCCATCGTAGACAGGGCCTATGGCTACACCTTC. This encodes CAIVDRAYGYTF.

This sequence joins TRBV7-9 and TRBJ1-2; D unresolved. The CDR3 consists of 13 residues. Trimming left V 1 base short and J 3 bases short, with 6 bases between. From germline, CDR1 is SEHNR and CDR2 FQNEAQ (reference sequence). The CDR3, as DNA: TGTGCCAGCAGCTTAGGGGCAGACTATGGCTACACCTTC. Encoded protein: CASSLGADYGYTF.

This chain uses TRBV7-9 with TRBJ1-3, with D hard to call. This CDR3 spans 15 amino acids. Germline CDR1 is SEHNR and CDR2 is FQNEAQ (reference sequence). Trimming shortened V by 0 bases and J by 0 bases, and 6 bases separated the two germline ends. The chain's CDR3 is CASSLAASSGNTIYF. DNA of the CDR3: TGTGCCAGCAGCTTAGCGGCAAGCTCTGGAAACACCATATATTTT.

The chain is built from TRBV28 and TRBJ1-2; D might be TRBD1 (6 bases). V was pared by 6 bases and J by 3 bases, with 17 bases between. Germline CDR1 is MDHEN and CDR2 is SYDVKM. The CDR3 covers 15 residues. The CDR3 DNA follows: TGTGCCAGCAGCTCAACCTCAGGGGCGGACTATGGCTACACCTTC. Translated: CASSSTSGADYGYTF.

The chain has TRBV4-2 and TRBJ1-1; a possible D gene is TRBD1 (5 bases). The CDR3 runs to 14 residues. V was clipped by 6 bases and J by 5 bases, with 16 bases between them. Germline CDR1 is LGHNA and CDR2 is YNFKEQ. CDR3 amino acids: CASSSAGSRTEAFF. In nucleotides, the CDR3 is TGTGCCAGCAGTTCCGCAGGGTCGCGGACTGAAGCTTTCTTT.

This clone came up once. The chain links TRBV9 to TRBJ1-2; unclear D gene. The V and J ends lost 4 bases and 4 bases respectively, with 14 bases between them. Germline V lookup: CDR1 SGDLS, CDR2 YYNGEE. The CDR3 spans 14 residues. The CDR3 spells CASSPPGEPYGYTF. The CDR3 DNA reads as TGTGCCAGCAGCCCCCCCGGGGAGCCCTATGGCTACACCTTC.

The rearrangement links TRBV6-5 to TRBJ1-4; D perhaps matches TRBD1 (5 bases). Germline CDR1 MNHEY, CDR2 SVGAGI. The CDR3 covers 15 residues. The V and J ends lost 6 bases and 0 bases respectively, with 11 bases between them. CDR3 amino acids: CASRPGTSTNEKLFF. As DNA, the CDR3 is TGTGCCAGCAGGCCCGGGACTTCAACTAATGAAAAACTGTTTTTT.

The V gene is TRBV5-4, the J gene TRBJ2-3, with D tentatively TRBD2 (5 bases). V lost 4 bases and J lost 1, with 10 bases in between. The CDR3 extends over 14 amino acids. CDR1 is SGHNT and CDR2 is YYREEE in the germline V gene (reference sequence). CDR3 bases: TGTGCCAGCAGCCCAACTAGGCGCACAGATACGCAGTATTTT. It is translated as CASSPTRRTDTQYF.

The chain couples TRBV7-3 to TRBJ2-3, with 7 bases fitting TRBD1. Trimming removed 5 bases from V and 2 bases from J; junction bases left unmatched: 7. The CDR3 has 15 amino acids. Germline loops: CDR1 SGHTA, CDR2 FQGTGA. CDR3 nucleotide sequence: TGTGCCAGCAGCCAAGGGGGACAGTTCACAGATACGCAGTATTTT. This sequence encodes CASSQGGQFTDTQYF.

The chain joins TRBV5-1 to TRBJ2-7; D perhaps matches TRBD1 (6 bases). V was shortened by 4 bases and J by 0 bases, with 8 bases between the two germline ends. This CDR3 region has 13 residues. Germline V gene lookup returns CDR1 SGHRS and CDR2 YFSETQ. CDR3 protein: CASSGDNSYEQYF. CDR3 DNA: TGCGCCAGCAGCGGGGACAACTCCTACGAGCAGTACTTC.

The chain employs TRBV25-1 and TRBJ2-2; 8 bases map to TRBD1. CDR1 is MGHDK and CDR2 is SYGVNS in the germline V gene. The junction had 4 bases not matched to a gene; V was cut back by 6 bases and J by 7 bases. This CDR3 is 13 amino acids long. The CDR3 bases are TGTGCCAGCAGCGGACAGGGCGGCGGGGAGCTGTTTTTT. Amino acids: CASSGQGGGELFF.

V gene TRBV5-1 combines with J gene TRBJ2-6, with a weak D call TRBD1 (6 bases). This CDR3 has 18 residues. Between the trimmed V and J ends, which lost 4 bases and 1 base, there was a span of 18 bases. Germline lookup yields CDR1 SGHRS and CDR2 YFSETQ. The CDR3 loop reads CASSPRRAGVSGANVLTF. DNA for the CDR3: TGCGCCAGCAGCCCCCGGCGGGCAGGGGTGTCTGGGGCCAACGTCCTGACTTTC.

In its sample, this clone was seen a few times. J is TRBJ2-7 and V is TRBV27; D is undetermined. Germline V lookup: CDR1 MNHEY, CDR2 SMNVEV (reference sequence). CDR3 size: 16 residues. The V end lost 3 bases, the J end lost 0 bases, and 15 bases lay between the germline ends. Here the CDR3 reads CASSFLGAPSSYEQYF. The CDR3 DNA is TGTGCCAGCAGTTTTCTCGGAGCCCCCTCCTCCTACGAGCAGTACTTC.

The chain recombines TRBV5-1 with TRBJ2-7; a weak D match, TRBD2 (6 bases). The CDR3 runs to 14 residues. Germline V gives CDR1 SGHRS, CDR2 YFSETQ. V lost 2 bases and J lost 2, with 11 bases in between. The CDR3 reads CASSFRLEPYEQYF. CDR3 in DNA: TGCGCCAGCAGCTTCCGACTAGAACCCTACGAGCAGTACTTC.

This clone is a singleton in its sample. CDR3 sequence reads: CASRRTSGNSYEQYF. The DNA of the CDR3 is TGTGCCAGCAGGAGGACTAGCGGTAACTCCTACGAGCAGTACTTC. The chain uses TRBV6-1 and TRBJ2-7; 10 bases align to TRBD2. The length of the CDR3 is 15 residues. Germline CDR1 and CDR2: MNHNS and SASEGT. V trimming: 6 bases; J trimming: 0 bases; junction bases outside the gene matches: 5.

J is TRBJ2-7 and V is TRBV7-9; TRBD2 matches 8 bases. The CDR3 length is 14 residues. J was trimmed by 5 bases and V by 6 bases; bases with no gene match: 9. Per the germline V gene, CDR1 is SEHNR and CDR2 is FQNEAQ (reference sequence). The CDR3 sequence is CASSPERETDEQYF. The CDR3 region has the DNA TGTGCCAGCAGTCCTGAGCGGGAGACCGACGAGCAGTACTTC.

This chain links TRBV7-2 with TRBJ1-2; D is unclear. The germline V gene has CDR1 SGHTA and CDR2 FQGNSA. V dropped 2 bases and J dropped 4 bases, with 8 bases sitting between them. The CDR3 runs to 13 residues. CDR3 region: CASSLQNTYGYTF. Here the CDR3 DNA reads TGTGCCAGCAGCTTACAGAACACCTATGGCTACACCTTC. Drawing the rest from reference TRBV7-2 and TRBJ1-2, the complete variable domain is GAGVSQSPSNKVTEKGKDVELRCDPISGHTALYWYRQSLGQGLEFLIYFQGNSAPDKSGLPSDRFSAERTGGSVSTLTIQRTQQEDSAVYLCASSLQNTYGYTFGSGTRLTVV.

This rearrangement joins TRBV6-5 to TRBJ1-2; D may be TRBD1 (5 bases). CDR3 length: 14 amino acids. V was cut by 7 bases and J by 3 bases, with 15 bases left in between. Germline V gives CDR1 MNHEY, CDR2 SVGAGI. CDR3 loop: CASIAGGYHYGYTF. As DNA, the CDR3 is TGTGCCAGCATAGCCGGGGGATACCACTATGGCTACACCTTC.

V is TRBV19 and J is TRBJ2-7, with TRBD1 as a possible D gene (6 bases). There are 14 residues in the CDR3. Germline CDR1 reads LNHDA; CDR2 reads SQIVND (reference sequence). V lost 5 bases and J 3 bases, leaving 14 bases between the germline ends. Here the CDR3 DNA reads TGTGCCAGTAGTTTGACAGGTACTTACTACGAGCAGTACTTC. This codes for CASSLTGTYYEQYF. Based on the CDR3 plus reference TRBV19 and TRBJ2-7, the full variable domain is DGGITQSPKYLFRKEGQNVTLSCEQNLNHDAMYWYRQDPGQGLRLIYYSQIVNDFQKGDIAEGYSVSREKKESFPLTVTSAQKNPTAFYLCASSLTGTYYEQYFGPGTRLTVT.

CDR3: CASSQAGTGGLEGQYF. CDR3 DNA sequence: TGCGCCAGCAGCCAGGCCGGGACAGGGGGATTGGAGGGGCAGTACTTC. The chain uses TRBV4-1 and TRBJ2-7; 11 nucleotides align to TRBD1. This CDR3 has 16 residues. Germline trimming cut 3 bases from V and 9 bases from J; bases unmatched to any gene: 13. Germline CDR1 is MGHRA and CDR2 is YSYEKL.

The chain is built from TRBV7-3 and TRBJ2-1, with 7 bases fitting TRBD2. The CDR3 totals 14 residues. Germline V gives CDR1 SGHTA, CDR2 FQGTGA. V trimming: 6 bases; J trimming: 1 base; junction bases outside the gene matches: 3. The CDR3 loop reads CASSGAGSYNEQFF. The CDR3 region has the DNA TGTGCCAGCAGTGGAGCGGGGTCCTACAATGAGCAGTTCTTC.

J is TRBJ2-1 and V is TRBV19, with 8 bases that match TRBD2. The CDR3 totals 15 residues. J lost 0 bases, V lost 4 bases, and 2 bases had no gene match. Germline assignment: CDR1 LNHDA and CDR2 SQIVND (reference sequence). The CDR3 DNA follows: TGTGCCAGTAGTACCAGCGGGGGCTCCTACAATGAGCAGTTCTTC. It encodes CASSTSGGSYNEQFF. Together with reference TRBV19 and TRBJ2-1, the CDR3 gives the full variable domain: DGGITQSPKYLFRKEGQNVTLSCEQNLNHDAMYWYRQDPGQGLRLIYYSQIVNDFQKGDIAEGYSVSREKKESFPLTVTSAQKNPTAFYLCASSTSGGSYNEQFFGPGTRLTVL.

This clone was observed once. The chain combines TRBV11-2 with TRBJ2-2; D gene unclear. This CDR3 region has 13 residues. Trimming stripped 8 bases from V and 2 bases from J, with 9 bases between. Germline V gene sequence: CDR1 SGHAT, CDR2 FQNNGV. CDR3 DNA sequence: TGTGCCAGCCAGCGCGGAAACACCGGGGAGCTGTTTTTT. Amino acid sequence: CASQRGNTGELFF. Variable domain in full (rest from reference TRBV11-2 and TRBJ2-2): EAGVAQSPRYKIIEKRQSVAFWCNPISGHATLYWYQQILGQGPKLLIQFQNNGVVDDSQLPKDRFSAERLKGVDSTLKIQPAKLEDSAVYLCASQRGNTGELFFGEGSRLTVL.

CDR3 sequence: CAWNPGGLGTEAFF. As DNA, the CDR3 is TGTGCCTGGAACCCCGGGGGATTGGGCACTGAAGCTTTCTTT. This chain joins TRBV30 and TRBJ1-1; tentatively, D is TRBD1 (5 bases). Trimming took off 4 bases at V and 4 bases at J, with 16 bases between the two ends. This CDR3 is 14 amino acids long. The germline V gene encodes CDR1 GTSNPN and CDR2 SVGIG (reference sequence).

CDR3 nucleotides: TGTGCCAGCAGCTTCGATGGGGACAGGGGGAGTGAGCAGTTCTTC. Translating it yields CASSFDGDRGSEQFF. This chain connects TRBV5-6 to TRBJ2-1; 11 nucleotides match TRBD1. The CDR3 consists of 15 residues. Germline lookup yields CDR1 SGHDT and CDR2 YYEEEE. V lost 2 bases, J lost 9 bases, and 7 bases stayed unmatched.

This clone appeared a few times. The chain carries TRBV5-1 and TRBJ1-2; possibly TRBD1 for D (6 bases). This CDR3 comprises 14 residues. Trimming cost V 4 bases and J 5 bases, with 15 bases left between them. Germline assignment: CDR1 SGHRS and CDR2 YFSETQ. The CDR3 nucleotides are TGCGCCAGCAGCACCGGACGGACAGCTTATGGCTACACCTTC. It is translated as CASSTGRTAYGYTF.

The rearrangement joins TRBV25-1 to TRBJ2-3; 7 bases line up with TRBD1. Germline V gene data show CDR1 as MGHDK and CDR2 as SYGVNS. V lost 8 bases to trimming and J lost 10 bases; unmatched junction nucleotides: 9. This CDR3 is 12 amino acids long. Here the CDR3 DNA reads TGTGCCAGCGCCAGAGGGGGACAGCCGCAGTATTTT. Its protein product is CASARGGQPQYF.

The chain combines TRBV2 with TRBJ2-7, with unresolved D. In germline, CDR1 is SNHLY, CDR2 FYNNEI. The CDR3 has 14 residues. V lost 1 base, J lost 6 bases, and 13 bases lay in between. The CDR3 DNA sequence: TGTGCCAGCAGTGAAGGGTTATCCTTTAGCGAGCAGTACTTC. The encoded protein is CASSEGLSFSEQYF.